The rows below give T cell receptor beta chains drawn from one sample of a study of technical replicates of blood from a few donors. Clones were sequenced by immunoSEQ multiplex PCR, and TCRdb holds only the in-frame ones, with some missing. The data show roughly 100,000 clones, approximately 96% seen once. The sequencing sample was made of T cells isolated from PBMCs. These receptors came from a human donor in good health. Both conserved end residues are part of each CDR3. Each record gives: J gene, V gene, CDR3 protein.

>TRBJ2-7|TRBV19
CASSIGTGGLYEQYF
>TRBJ2-1|TRBV19
CASSLFTAFNNEQFF
>TRBJ2-1|TRBV2
CASKAGGIEFF
>TRBJ2-7|TRBV19
CASRGRGEQYF
>TRBJ2-7|TRBV10-2
CASSWTALSYEQYF
>TRBJ1-5|TRBV5-6
CASSLDRGHQPQHF
>TRBJ1-3|TRBV27
CASSLGDGGTIYF
>TRBJ2-5|TRBV7-9
CASSLTGEGGETQYF
>TRBJ1-3|TRBV9
CASSPTSTGNTIYF
>TRBJ1-4|TRBV7-2
CASSRQGVREKLFF
>TRBJ2-7|TRBV5-6
CASSSDRGQYEQYF
>TRBJ1-4|TRBV5-1
CASSVTGSNNEKLFF
>TRBJ2-1|TRBV15
CATIQGLAGFSSYNEQFF
>TRBJ2-1|TRBV7-9
CASSFPGDEQFF
>TRBJ1-1|TRBV11-3
CASSTTGGGTEAFF
>TRBJ1-1|TRBV9
CASSLAGDTEAFF
>TRBJ2-7|TRBV19
CASSIGLAWILPYEQYF
>TRBJ1-5|TRBV19
CASSRGGYQPQHF
>TRBJ2-7|TRBV29-1
CSVEGGSFYEQYF
>TRBJ1-4|TRBV19
CASSYTPWDRFNEKLFF
>TRBJ2-1|TRBV9
CASSVVTGGFYNEQFF
>TRBJ2-7|TRBV4-3
CASSQSGGSYEQYF
>TRBJ1-2|TRBV28
CASSPEHRGYGYTF
>TRBJ1-2|TRBV7-9
CASSPQGRYGYTF
>TRBJ2-7|TRBV7-9
CASSFGEFHYEQYF
>TRBJ2-1|TRBV27
CASSLGLAAYNEQFF
>TRBJ1-2|TRBV27
CASSLSPGYGYTF